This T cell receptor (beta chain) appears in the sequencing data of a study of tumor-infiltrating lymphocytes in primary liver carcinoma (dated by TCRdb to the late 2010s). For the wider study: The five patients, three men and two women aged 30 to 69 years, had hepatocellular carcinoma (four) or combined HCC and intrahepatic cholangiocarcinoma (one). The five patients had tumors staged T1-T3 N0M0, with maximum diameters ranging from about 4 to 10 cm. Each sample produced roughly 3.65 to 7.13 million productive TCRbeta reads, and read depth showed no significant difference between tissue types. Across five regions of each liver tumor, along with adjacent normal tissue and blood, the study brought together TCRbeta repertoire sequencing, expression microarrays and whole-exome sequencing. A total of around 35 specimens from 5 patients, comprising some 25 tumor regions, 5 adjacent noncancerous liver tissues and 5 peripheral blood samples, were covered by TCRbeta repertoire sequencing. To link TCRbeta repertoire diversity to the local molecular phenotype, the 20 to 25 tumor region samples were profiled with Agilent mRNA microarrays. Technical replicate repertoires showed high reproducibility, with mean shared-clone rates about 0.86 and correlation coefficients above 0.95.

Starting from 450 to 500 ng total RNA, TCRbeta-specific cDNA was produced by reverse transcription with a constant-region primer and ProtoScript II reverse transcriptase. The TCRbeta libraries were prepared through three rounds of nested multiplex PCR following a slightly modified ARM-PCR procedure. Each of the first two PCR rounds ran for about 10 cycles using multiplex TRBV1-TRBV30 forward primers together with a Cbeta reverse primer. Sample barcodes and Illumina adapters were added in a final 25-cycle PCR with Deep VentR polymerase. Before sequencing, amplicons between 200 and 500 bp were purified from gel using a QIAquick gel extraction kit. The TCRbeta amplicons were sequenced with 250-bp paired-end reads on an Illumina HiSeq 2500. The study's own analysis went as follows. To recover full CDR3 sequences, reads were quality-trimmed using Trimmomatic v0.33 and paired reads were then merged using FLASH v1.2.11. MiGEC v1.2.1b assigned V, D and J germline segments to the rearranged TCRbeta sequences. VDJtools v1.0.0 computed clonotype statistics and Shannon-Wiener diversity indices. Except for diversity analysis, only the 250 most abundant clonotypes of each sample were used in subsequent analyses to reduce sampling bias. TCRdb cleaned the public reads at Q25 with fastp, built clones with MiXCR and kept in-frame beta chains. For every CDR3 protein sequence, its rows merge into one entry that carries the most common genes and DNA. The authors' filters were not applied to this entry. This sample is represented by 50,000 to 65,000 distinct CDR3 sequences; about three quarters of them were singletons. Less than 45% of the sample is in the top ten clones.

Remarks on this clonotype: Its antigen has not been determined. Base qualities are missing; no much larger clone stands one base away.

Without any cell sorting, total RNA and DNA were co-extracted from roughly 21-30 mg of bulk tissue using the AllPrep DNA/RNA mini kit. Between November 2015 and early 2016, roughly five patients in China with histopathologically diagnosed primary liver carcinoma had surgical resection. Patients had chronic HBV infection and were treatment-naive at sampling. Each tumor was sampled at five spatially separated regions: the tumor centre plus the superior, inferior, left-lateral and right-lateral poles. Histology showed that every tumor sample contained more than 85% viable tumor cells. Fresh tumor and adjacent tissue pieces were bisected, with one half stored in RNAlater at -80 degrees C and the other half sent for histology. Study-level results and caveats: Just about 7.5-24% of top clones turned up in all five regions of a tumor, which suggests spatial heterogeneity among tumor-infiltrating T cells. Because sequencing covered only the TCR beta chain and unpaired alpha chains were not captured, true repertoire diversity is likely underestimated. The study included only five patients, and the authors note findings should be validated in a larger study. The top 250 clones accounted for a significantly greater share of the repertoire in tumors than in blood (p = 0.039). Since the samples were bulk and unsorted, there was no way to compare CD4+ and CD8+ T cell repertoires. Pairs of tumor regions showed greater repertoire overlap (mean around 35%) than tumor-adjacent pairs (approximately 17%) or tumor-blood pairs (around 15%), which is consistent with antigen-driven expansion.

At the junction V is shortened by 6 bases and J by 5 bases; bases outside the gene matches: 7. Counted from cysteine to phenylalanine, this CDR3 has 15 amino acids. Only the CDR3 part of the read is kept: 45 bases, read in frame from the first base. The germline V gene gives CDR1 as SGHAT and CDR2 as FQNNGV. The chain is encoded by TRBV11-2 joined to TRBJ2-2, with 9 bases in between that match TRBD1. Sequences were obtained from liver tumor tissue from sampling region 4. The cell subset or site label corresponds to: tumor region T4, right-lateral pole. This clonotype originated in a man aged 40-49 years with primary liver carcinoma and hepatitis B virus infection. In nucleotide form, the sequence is TGTGCCAGCAGATTAAAGGACAGGGGTACCGGGGAGCTGTTTTTT. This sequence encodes CASRLKDRGTGELFF. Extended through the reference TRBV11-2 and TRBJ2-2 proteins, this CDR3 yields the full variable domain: EAGVAQSPRYKIIEKRQSVAFWCNPISGHATLYWYQQILGQGPKLLIQFQNNGVVDDSQLPKDRFSAERLKGVDSTLKIQPAKLEDSAVYLCASRLKDRGTGELFFGEGSRLTVL.